The clone carrying this TCR beta chain has just a few counts. Its antigen is unidentified. The CDR3 totals 17 residues. Per the germline V gene, CDR1 is LGHNA and CDR2 is YNFKEQ. Trimming stripped 0 bases from V and 4 bases from J, with 13 bases between. PCR was performed a second time for about 7 to 11 cycles using a sample-barcoded 5' primer and a J-beta primer mix. CDR3-containing paired-end reads numbering at least 2.5 million came from each sample. A single record per CDR3 protein comes from TCRdb applying MiXCR to the 5' RACE reads. The table has about 1.8 million distinct CDR3 sequences, approximately 50% seen once. The entry originates in a study of blood T cells in healthy people across ages. The study recruited healthy Caucasian donors from Russia who were aged about 6 to 90. Broader study findings: Calculation of diversity from one million T cells yielded estimates considered to be underestimates.

The sequence came from a woman between 40 and 55 years old in good health. Material for sequencing was blood. The rearrangement uses TRBV4-2 and TRBJ2-6; D is unresolved. This CDR3 is CASSQDRLVSGANVLTF. CDR3 DNA sequence: TGTGCCAGCAGCCAAGATAGGCTAGTCTCAGGGGCCAACGTCCTGACTTTC.